The 18 T cell receptor beta chains below come from one sample, sequenced in a study of T cells after posttransplantation cyclophosphamide. The repertoire was sequenced with immunoSEQ multiplex PCR; TCRdb's copy has only in-frame clones and lacks some. The sample presents approximately 31,000 clones, none singletons. Sequencing input: PBMCs. These receptors came from a woman in her 30s in good health and a related stem cell transplant donor.

A few counts support this clone. The chain combines TRBV4-2 with TRBJ2-2; 8 bases match TRBD2. V lost 5 bases, J lost 7 bases, and 6 bases stayed unmatched. In germline, CDR1 is LGHNA, CDR2 YNFKEQ. The CDR3 is 14 residues long. The CDR3 DNA sequence: TGTGCCAGCAGCACGGGGGGGCGCGACGGGGAGCTGTTTTTT. Encoded protein: CASSTGGRDGELFF.

This clone appeared a few times. The rearrangement links TRBV6-1 to TRBJ1-1, with D perhaps TRBD1 (6 bases). Trimming left V 5 bases short and J 8 bases short, with 21 bases between. CDR1 MNHNS and CDR2 SASEGT come from the germline V gene. The CDR3 runs 15 residues. CDR3 region: CASSKSQGSWGEAFF. The CDR3 DNA reads as TGTGCCAGCAGTAAATCGCAGGGGAGTTGGGGGGAAGCTTTCTTT.

The rearrangement links TRBV29-1 to TRBJ1-1, with 8 positions matching TRBD1. Germline assignment: CDR1 SQVTM and CDR2 ANQGSEA. CDR3 length: 15 residues. J lost 0 bases, V lost 7 bases, and 10 bases had no gene match. The CDR3 sequence: CSGLPMDRVNTEAFF. The CDR3 region has the DNA TGCAGCGGTTTACCCATGGACAGGGTGAACACTGAAGCTTTCTTT.

This clone has at least ten counts. The chain employs TRBV7-9 and TRBJ1-2; maybe TRBD1 (5 bases). In germline, CDR1 is SEHNR, CDR2 FQNEAQ (reference sequence). This CDR3 contains 14 residues. The V end was cut by 5 bases, the J end by 5 bases, with 15 bases between. The CDR3 sequence: CASSQSGLTYGYTF. In DNA form, the CDR3 reads TGTGCCAGCAGCCAATCAGGGTTGACTTATGGCTACACCTTC.

The genes are TRBV28 and TRBJ1-2; weak D call: TRBD1 (5 bases). The germline V gene encodes CDR1 MDHEN and CDR2 SYDVKM. V lost 1 base to trimming and J lost 5 bases, with 11 bases between them. There are 14 residues in the CDR3. CDR3 nucleotide sequence: TGTGCCAGCAGTTTATCCCAGGGAGGATATGGCTACACCTTC. It specifies CASSLSQGGYGYTF.

This clone was seen a handful of times. For the CDR3, the DNA is TGTGCCAGCTCACTGGACAGGGATCAGCCCCAGCATTTT. This translates into CASSLDRDQPQHF. V usage is TRBV18 and J usage is TRBJ1-5; 8 nucleotides match TRBD1. The CDR3 contains 13 residues. The trim removed 4 bases at V and 5 bases at J, leaving 1 base unmatched. Germline V lookup: CDR1 KGHSH, CDR2 LQKENI.

This clone was counted at least ten times. The chain employs TRBV2 and TRBJ1-1; weak D call: TRBD1 (6 bases). Germline CDR1 is SNHLY and CDR2 is FYNNEI. Between the trimmed V and J ends, which lost 6 bases and 4 bases, there was a span of 15 bases. The CDR3 is made up of 14 amino acids. CDR3 protein: CASSGATGSTEAFF. The CDR3, as DNA: TGTGCCAGCAGCGGAGCTACAGGGAGCACTGAAGCTTTCTTT.

This clone showed up many times. The V and J genes are TRBV10-2 and TRBJ1-2; D perhaps matches TRBD1 (5 bases). V lost 5 bases, J lost 5 bases, and 12 bases lay in between. The CDR3 loop spans 13 amino acids. The germline V gene has CDR1 WSHSY and CDR2 SAAADI. Here the CDR3 DNA reads TGCGCCAGCAGTCCCGGGACTCAGTATGGCTACACCTTC. Translated, it gives CASSPGTQYGYTF.

Only a few counts were recorded for this clone. This sequence joins TRBV18 and TRBJ1-2; no clear D gene. In germline, CDR1 is KGHSH, CDR2 LQKENI. This CDR3 contains 13 residues. Trimming took 2 bases from V and 7 from J, leaving 11 bases between them. The DNA of the CDR3 is TGTGCCAGCTCACCAACTGAAAGATCTGGCTACACCTTC. Amino acid sequence: CASSPTERSGYTF.

This clone came up many times. The rearrangement links TRBV6-6 to TRBJ1-1; perhaps TRBD1 as D (5 bases). Trimming cost V 5 bases and J 8 bases, with 9 bases left between them. The germline V gene encodes CDR1 MNHNY and CDR2 SVGAGI (reference sequence). The CDR3 is 11 residues long. CDR3 in amino acids: CASSPRQEAFF. DNA for the CDR3: TGTGCCAGCAGTCCCAGACAGGAAGCTTTCTTT.

This clone has only a few counts. The V gene is TRBV4-2, the J gene TRBJ2-5, with 12 positions matching TRBD2. Germline V gene data show CDR1 as LGHNA and CDR2 as YNFKEQ. Trimming removed 0 bases from V and 2 bases from J; junction bases left unmatched: 7. CDR3 size: 18 residues. The CDR3: CASSQDPLLAGGQETQYF. DNA for the CDR3: TGTGCCAGCAGCCAAGACCCTCTGCTAGCGGGGGGGCAAGAGACCCAGTACTTC.

This clone was observed at least ten times. The V and J genes are TRBV5-1 and TRBJ1-5; no clear D. V lost 2 bases, J lost 2 bases, and 11 bases lay in between. The CDR3 has 15 residues. CDR1 SGHRS and CDR2 YFSETQ come from the germline V gene. This chain's CDR3 is CASSLIKVGNQPQHF. The CDR3 bases are TGCGCCAGCAGCTTAATAAAGGTCGGCAATCAGCCCCAGCATTTT. The variable domain in full, completed from reference TRBV5-1 and TRBJ1-5, reads KAGVTQTPRYLIKTRGQQVTLSCSPISGHRSVSWYQQTPGQGLQFLFEYFSETQRNKGNFPGRFSGRQFSNSRSEMNVSTLELGDSALYLCASSLIKVGNQPQHFGDGTRLSIL.

This clone was seen many times. The chain has TRBV24-1 and TRBJ1-5, with D perhaps matching TRBD1 (6 bases). This CDR3 is built from 16 residues. The germline V gene has CDR1 KGHDR and CDR2 SFDVKD. The V gene lost 3 bases and the J gene lost 0 bases, with 11 bases spanning the gap. The DNA of the CDR3 is TGTGCCACCAGTGATAGGACAGACGATAGCAATCAGCCCCAGCATTTT. This gives the protein CATSDRTDDSNQPQHF.

The sample holds many counts of this clone. The chain employs TRBV7-9 and TRBJ1-1, with D perhaps TRBD1 (5 bases). V gave up 2 bases and J gave up 3 bases, with 10 bases separating them. The germline V gene has CDR1 SEHNR and CDR2 FQNEAQ (reference sequence). The CDR3 is 14 amino acids. The CDR3 sequence is CASSLPGVYTEAFF. In DNA form, the CDR3 reads TGTGCCAGCAGCTTACCGGGGGTTTACACTGAAGCTTTCTTT.

The J gene is TRBJ2-5, the V gene TRBV5-1; maybe TRBD1 (6 bases). The V and J ends lost 0 bases and 5 bases respectively, with 14 bases between them. This CDR3 spans 15 amino acids. The germline V gene has CDR1 SGHRS and CDR2 YFSETQ. CDR3 in amino acids: CASSLAITGRETQYF. DNA for the CDR3: TGCGCCAGCAGCTTGGCCATCACAGGGCGGGAGACCCAGTACTTC.

This clone has at least ten counts. The chain's CDR3 is CASSYVFSGANVLTF. The CDR3 DNA reads as TGTGCCAGCAGTTACGTCTTTTCCGGGGCCAACGTCCTGACTTTC. This chain connects TRBV6-6 to TRBJ2-6; no definite D call. The CDR3 consists of 15 residues. The V gene's germline CDR1 is MNHNY and CDR2 SVGAGI (reference sequence). Trimming removed 2 bases from V and 4 bases from J, with 9 bases in between.

Many counts were recorded for this clone. In nucleotides, the CDR3 is TGTGCCAGCAGCCTCGGGGACAGCTCCTACGAGCAGTACTTC. Residues: CASSLGDSSYEQYF. The chain couples TRBV5-8 to TRBJ2-7, with 7 bases matching TRBD1. Looked up from germline, CDR1 is SGHTS and CDR2 is YDEGEE. This CDR3 has 14 amino acids. V lost 4 bases and J lost 0; bases outside the gene matches: 4.

Many counts were recorded for this clone. The V gene is TRBV6-4, the J gene TRBJ2-1; 13 nucleotides line up with TRBD2. The germline V gene encodes CDR1 MRHNA and CDR2 SNTAGT. Trimming cost V 0 bases and J 8 bases; bases outside gene matches: 1. CDR3 length equals 15 residues. Here the CDR3 reads CASSDSTSGGYEQFF. The CDR3 DNA is TGTGCCAGCAGTGACTCGACTAGCGGGGGGTATGAGCAGTTCTTC.